The 14 T cell receptor beta chains below come from one sample, sequenced in a study of OX40 agonist ivuxolimab in advanced cancers. Profiled with immunoSEQ multiplex PCR; TCRdb holds only in-frame clones, not every one. The table has over 75,000 clones, 90% to 95% seen once. Sequenced here: CD4+ or CD8+ T cells sorted from blood, sampled in a trial of the OX40 agonist ivuxolimab. These receptors came from an adult with an advanced solid tumor such as melanoma, head and neck, liver or kidney cancer.

This clone appeared a few times. J is TRBJ2-2 and V is TRBV27; TRBD2 agrees at 9 bases. CDR1 and CDR2 from the germline V gene are MNHEY and SMNVEV (reference sequence). V dropped 2 bases and J dropped 7; count of bases not matched to a gene: 5. This CDR3 is 15 amino acids long. The CDR3 DNA sequence: TGTGCCAGCAGTTTAGGGCGGGAGGGCCTCGGGGAGCTGTTTTTT. This codes for CASSLGREGLGELFF.

The chain employs TRBV9 and TRBJ1-1; no clear D. There are 13 residues in the CDR3. The germline V gene has CDR1 SGDLS and CDR2 YYNGEE. Trimming took off 3 bases at V and 1 base at J, with 7 bases between the two ends. The CDR3 sequence: CASSAEQNTEAFF. The CDR3 DNA sequence: TGTGCCAGCAGCGCAGAACAGAACACTGAAGCTTTCTTT.

Here the CDR3 DNA reads TGTGCCAGCAGTTTACTACATAGCAATCAGCCCCAGCATTTT. This codes for CASSLLHSNQPQHF. V usage is TRBV27 and J usage is TRBJ1-5, with unresolved D. Germline-derived CDR1 and CDR2 are MNHEY and SMNVEV (reference sequence). V lost 2 bases to trimming and J lost 0 bases, with 5 bases between them. This CDR3 has 14 residues.

CDR3 coding DNA: TGTGCCAGCAGCTTAGTGGCAGGCACCGGGGAGCTGTTTTTT. Protein sequence: CASSLVAGTGELFF. The chain joins TRBV7-9 to TRBJ2-2; D ambiguous. CDR1 is SEHNR and CDR2 is FQNEAQ in the germline V gene (reference sequence). This CDR3 has 14 amino acids. V lost 1 base to trimming and J lost 4 bases, with 7 bases between them.

The CDR3 sequence: CASSSTGTGGYTF. CDR3 in DNA: TGTGCCAGCAGTTCCACAGGGACCGGGGGCTACACCTTC. The chain employs TRBV11-2 and TRBJ1-2; possible D gene TRBD1, 6 bases. V was clipped by 6 bases and J by 8 bases, with 16 bases between them. The V gene's germline CDR1 is SGHAT and CDR2 FQNNGV. This CDR3 region has 13 residues. Filled out from reference TRBV11-2 and TRBJ1-2, the complete variable domain reads EAGVAQSPRYKIIEKRQSVAFWCNPISGHATLYWYQQILGQGPKLLIQFQNNGVVDDSQLPKDRFSAERLKGVDSTLKIQPAKLEDSAVYLCASSSTGTGGYTFGSGTRLTVV.

The gene calls are TRBV5-1 and TRBJ1-2; D unclear. The germline V and J ends were trimmed by 1 base and 8 bases, with 15 bases remaining between them. CDR1 SGHRS and CDR2 YFSETQ come from the germline V gene. The CDR3 spans 14 residues. For the CDR3, the DNA is TGCGCCAGCAGCTTGCGATCCGAGACGATGGGCTACACCTTC. Protein product: CASSLRSETMGYTF.

V gene TRBV28 combines with J gene TRBJ1-2, with 9 bases lining up with TRBD1. This CDR3 comprises 13 residues. V lost 6 bases to trimming and J lost 6 bases; unmatched junction nucleotides: 5. Germline loops: CDR1 MDHEN, CDR2 SYDVKM. CDR3 nucleotides: TGTGCCAGCAGCAGAACAGGGGGCGATGGCTACACCTTC. Protein: CASSRTGGDGYTF.

This clone was counted a single time. The chain is built from TRBV9 and TRBJ2-5, with D maybe TRBD1 (6 bases). The germline V gene has CDR1 SGDLS and CDR2 YYNGEE. V shed 0 bases and J shed 3 bases, with 9 bases lying between them. There are 14 residues in the CDR3. The CDR3 coding sequence is TGTGCCAGCAGCGTAGAAGCAGGGGAAGAGACCCAGTACTTC. The encoded protein is CASSVEAGEETQYF. Full variable domain (missing parts from reference TRBV9 and TRBJ2-5): DSGVTQTPKHLITATGQRVTLRCSPRSGDLSVYWYQQSLDQGLQFLIQYYNGEERAKGNILERFSAQQFPDLHSELNLSSLELGDSALYFCASSVEAGEETQYFGPGTRLLVL.

The rearrangement links TRBV6-1 to TRBJ1-1; TRBD1 matches at 9 bases. Germline CDR1 and CDR2: MNHNS and SASEGT. The CDR3 spans 11 residues. The trim removed 10 bases at V and 9 bases at J, leaving 6 bases unmatched. This CDR3 reads CANTGGGQAFF. In DNA, the CDR3 is TGTGCCAACACAGGGGGCGGACAAGCTTTCTTT.

The table lists this clone with a count of one. The chain carries TRBV5-6 and TRBJ1-6; possibly TRBD1 for D (5 bases). This CDR3 comprises 14 residues. V was trimmed by 4 bases and J by 11 bases, leaving 16 bases between them. CDR1 and CDR2 (germline): SGHDT, YYEEEE. Written as DNA, the CDR3 is TGTGCCAGCAGCCCGGGACCAGAGAATCCACCCCTCCACTTT. It encodes CASSPGPENPPLHF.

This clone has just a few counts. V usage is TRBV7-6 and J usage is TRBJ1-2; tentatively, D is TRBD1 (6 bases). The germline V and J ends were trimmed by 8 bases and 6 bases, with 16 bases remaining between them. The CDR3 extends over 13 amino acids. Germline V lookup: CDR1 SGHVS, CDR2 FNYEAQ. CDR3 in amino acids: CASGWGQGHGYTF. For the CDR3, the DNA is TGTGCCAGCGGCTGGGGGCAGGGTCATGGCTACACCTTC.

The chain has TRBV19 and TRBJ1-2; possibly TRBD1 for D (5 bases). Germline values: CDR1 LNHDA, CDR2 SQIVND (reference sequence). The V and J ends lost 2 bases and 8 bases respectively, with 18 bases between them. This CDR3 region has 15 residues. The CDR3 nucleotides are TGTGCCAGTAGTATAAGACAGAGCCGCGTGGAGGGCTACACCTTC. This codes for CASSIRQSRVEGYTF.

The rearrangement joins TRBV14 to TRBJ1-1; TRBD1 is a possible D gene (5 bases). Germline CDR1 is SGHDN and CDR2 is FVKESK. The CDR3 spans 13 residues. V was cut by 7 bases and J by 4 bases, with 13 bases left in between. CDR3 DNA sequence: TGTGCCAGCACCCCCGGGGGGAGCACTGAAGCTTTCTTT. It codes for CASTPGGSTEAFF. The full variable domain, its missing parts supplied by reference TRBV14 and TRBJ1-1, is EAGVTQFPSHSVIEKGQTVTLRCDPISGHDNLYWYRRVMGKEIKFLLHFVKESKQDESGMPNNRFLAERTGGTYSTLKVQPAELEDSGVYFCASTPGGSTEAFFGQGTRLTVV.

V is TRBV6-5 and J is TRBJ1-1; possible D gene TRBD1, 5 bases. Germline values: CDR1 MNHEY, CDR2 SVGAGI. The germline V and J ends were trimmed by 2 bases and 6 bases, with 19 bases remaining between them. The CDR3 extends over 16 amino acids. The CDR3 spells CASSYPQRSGTSEAFF. The CDR3 nucleotides read TGTGCCAGCAGTTACCCTCAAAGGTCAGGGACCTCTGAAGCTTTCTTT.